The entry that follows covers one TCR beta chain sequence. Its specificity is not known. The read halts 3 residues ahead of the CDR3 end, with the missing end drawn from the germline J gene. This CDR3 has 15 residues. V shed 6 bases, J shed 3 bases, and the junction held 9 bases outside the gene matches. Germline V gene lookup returns CDR1 MNHEY and CDR2 SVGEGT. This entry belongs to a study of T cells in women clearing cervical HPV infection. Study-wide results and caveats: CIN3+ cases had significantly higher TCR richness than controls; evenness did not differ.

The data were produced by immunoSEQ multiplex PCR, yet TCRdb's version contains in-frame clones alone and is incomplete. The sample holds tens of thousands of clones. This sequence was found in a woman between 18 and 69 years old with a cervical HPV16 infection that either progressed to CIN3+ or cleared (not recorded which). Source material: blood buffy coat. V usage is TRBV6-2 or TRBV6-3 and J usage is TRBJ2-3; 7 positions match TRBD1. Partial CDR3 DNA: TGTGCCAGCAGCTTAGACAGGGTCAGGACAGATACG. Translating it yields CASSLDRVRTDT. The entire CDR3 reads CASSLDRVRTDTQYF.